The 6 T cell receptor beta chains below all came from one sample that was sequenced in a study of T cells in Graves' hyperthyroidism and ophthalmopathy. There were TCR beta CDR3 regions amplified from RNA transcripts. HTBI primers were used for first-round RT-PCR of the TCR CDR3. MiXCR was run by TCRdb on the multiplex PCR reads, yielding one entry per CDR3 protein. The sample includes under 350,000 distinct CDR3 sequences, roughly 13% seen only once; the top ten take 34%. Material for sequencing was blood. The origin of the receptors is a woman aged 40 to 50 with Graves' ophthalmopathy.

The sample holds many counts of this clonotype. This chain links TRBV6-1 with TRBJ1-5, with 9 bases aligning to TRBD1. The germline CDR1 and CDR2 sequences are MNHNS and SASEGT. J gave up 1 base and V 6 bases, and 4 bases lay outside the gene matches. The CDR3 contains 15 residues. CDR3 nucleotides: TGTGCCAGCAGGTACAGGGGGCTCAGCAATCAGCCCCAGCATTTT. Amino acid sequence: CASRYRGLSNQPQHF.

This clonotype has a handful of counts. The chain links TRBV5-1 to TRBJ2-7, with D hard to call. This CDR3 is 14 amino acids long. Trimming removed 0 bases from V and 2 bases from J, with 9 bases in between. The germline CDR1 and CDR2 sequences are SGHRS and YFSETQ. Here the CDR3 reads CASSLAHMPYEQYF. In nucleotides, the CDR3 is TGCGCCAGCAGCTTGGCCCACATGCCCTACGAGCAGTACTTC. Full variable domain (missing parts from reference TRBV5-1 and TRBJ2-7): KAGVTQTPRYLIKTRGQQVTLSCSPISGHRSVSWYQQTPGQGLQFLFEYFSETQRNKGNFPGRFSGRQFSNSRSEMNVSTLELGDSALYLCASSLAHMPYEQYFGPGTRLTVT.

The chain has TRBV6-2 or TRBV6-3 and TRBJ1-1; D uncertain. Germline V CDR1 and CDR2: MNHEY, SVGEGT. This CDR3 spans 14 amino acids. Trimming pared 0 bases from V and 8 bases from J, leaving 13 bases between. The chain's CDR3 is CASSYSRAGYEAFF. The CDR3, as DNA: TGTGCCAGCAGTTACTCAAGGGCGGGGTACGAAGCTTTCTTT.

This clonotype showed up many times. The chain recombines TRBV3-1 with TRBJ2-7, with TRBD2 identical over 8 bases. The CDR3 sequence is 15 residues long. V lost 1 base to trimming and J lost 0 bases; unmatched junction nucleotides: 2. Per the germline V gene, CDR1 is LGHDT and CDR2 is YNNKEL (reference sequence). Here the CDR3 DNA reads TGTGCCAGCAGCCAAGGGCTAGCGGGCTCCTACGAGCAGTACTTC. It yields the protein CASSQGLAGSYEQYF.

The chain uses TRBV7-9 and TRBJ2-7; possible D gene TRBD1, 5 bases. This CDR3 contains 13 residues. Germline assignment: CDR1 SEHNR and CDR2 FQNEAQ (reference sequence). V shed 10 bases and J shed 3 bases, with 16 bases lying between them. In DNA form, the CDR3 reads TGTGCCAATAGATTCAGGGTCGTCTACGAGCAGTACTTC. Its protein is CANRFRVVYEQYF.

In its sample, this clonotype was seen many times. CDR3 in amino acids: CASSLYPTPSYEQYF. CDR3 in DNA: TGTGCCAGCAGCTTGTACCCCACACCCTCCTACGAGCAGTACTTC. This chain joins TRBV7-2 and TRBJ2-7; D gene uncertain. The germline V gene encodes CDR1 SGHTA and CDR2 FQGNSA. V was trimmed by 3 bases and J by 0 bases, leaving 12 bases between them. The CDR3 contains 15 residues.